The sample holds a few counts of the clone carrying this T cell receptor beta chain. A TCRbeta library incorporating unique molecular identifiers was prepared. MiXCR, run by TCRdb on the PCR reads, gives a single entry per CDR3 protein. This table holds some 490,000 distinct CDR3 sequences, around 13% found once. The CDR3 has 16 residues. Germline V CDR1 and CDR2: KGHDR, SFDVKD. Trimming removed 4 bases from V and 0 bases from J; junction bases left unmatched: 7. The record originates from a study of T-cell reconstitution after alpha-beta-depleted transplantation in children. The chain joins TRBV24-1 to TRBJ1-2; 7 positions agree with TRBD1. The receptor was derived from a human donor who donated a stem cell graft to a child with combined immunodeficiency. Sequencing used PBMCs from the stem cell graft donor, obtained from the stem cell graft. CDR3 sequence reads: CATSDRRGSANYGYTF. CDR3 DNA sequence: TGTGCCACCAGTGACCGCAGGGGGTCAGCTAACTATGGCTACACCTTC.